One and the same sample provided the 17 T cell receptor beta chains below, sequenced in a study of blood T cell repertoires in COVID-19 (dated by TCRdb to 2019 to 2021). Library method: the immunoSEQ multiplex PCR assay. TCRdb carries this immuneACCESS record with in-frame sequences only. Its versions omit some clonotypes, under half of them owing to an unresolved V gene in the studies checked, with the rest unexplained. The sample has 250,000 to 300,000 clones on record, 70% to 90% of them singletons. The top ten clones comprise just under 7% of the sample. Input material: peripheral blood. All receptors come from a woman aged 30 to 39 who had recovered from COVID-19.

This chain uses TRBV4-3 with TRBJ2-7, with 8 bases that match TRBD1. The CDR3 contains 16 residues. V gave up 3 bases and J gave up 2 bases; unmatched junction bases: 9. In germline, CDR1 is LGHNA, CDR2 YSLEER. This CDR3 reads CASSHWGRGRPYEQYF. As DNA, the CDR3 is TGCGCCAGCAGCCACTGGGGCAGGGGGCGCCCCTACGAGCAGTACTTC.

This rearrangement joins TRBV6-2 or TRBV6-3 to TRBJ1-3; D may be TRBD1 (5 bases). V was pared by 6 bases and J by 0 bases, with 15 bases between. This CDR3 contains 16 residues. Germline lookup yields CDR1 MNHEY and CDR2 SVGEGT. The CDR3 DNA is TGTGCCAGCAGCCAGGGACGCGGGAACTCTGGAAACACCATATATTTT. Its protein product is CASSQGRGNSGNTIYF.

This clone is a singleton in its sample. CDR3 sequence: CASSISGFWKSTEAFF. The CDR3 nucleotides read TGTGCCAGCAGCATTTCAGGGTTTTGGAAGAGCACTGAAGCTTTCTTT. The chain links TRBV7-8 to TRBJ1-1; D may be TRBD1 (5 bases). Germline-derived CDR1 and CDR2 are SGHVS and FQNEAQ. CDR3 size: 16 residues. The V and J ends lost 5 bases and 4 bases respectively, with 20 bases between them.

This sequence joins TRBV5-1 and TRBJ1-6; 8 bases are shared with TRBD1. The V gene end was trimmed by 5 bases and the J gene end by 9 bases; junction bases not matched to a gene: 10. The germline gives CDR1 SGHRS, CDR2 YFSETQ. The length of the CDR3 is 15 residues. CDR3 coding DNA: TGCGCCAGCAGTTCGACAGGGGCGAGTGGTTCACCCCTCCACTTT. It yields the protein CASSSTGASGSPLHF.

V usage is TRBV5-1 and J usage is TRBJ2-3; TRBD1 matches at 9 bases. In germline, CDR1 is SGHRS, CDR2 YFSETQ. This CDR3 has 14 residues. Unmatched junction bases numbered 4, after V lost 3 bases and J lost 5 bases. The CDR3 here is CASSWDRAIDTQYF. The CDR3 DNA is TGCGCCAGCAGCTGGGACAGGGCAATAGATACGCAGTATTTT.

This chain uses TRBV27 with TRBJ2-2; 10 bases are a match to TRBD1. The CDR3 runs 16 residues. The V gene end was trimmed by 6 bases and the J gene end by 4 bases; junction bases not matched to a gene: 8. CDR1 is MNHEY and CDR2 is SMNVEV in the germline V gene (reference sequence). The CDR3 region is CASSRRDRGGTGELFF. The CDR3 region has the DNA TGTGCCAGCAGCCGACGGGACAGGGGAGGCACCGGGGAGCTGTTTTTT.

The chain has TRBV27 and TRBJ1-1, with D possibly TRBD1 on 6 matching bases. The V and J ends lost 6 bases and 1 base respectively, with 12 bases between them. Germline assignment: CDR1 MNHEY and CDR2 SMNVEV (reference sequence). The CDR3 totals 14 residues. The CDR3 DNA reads TGTGCCAGCAGATACAGGGTCTCGAACACTGAAGCTTTCTTT. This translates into CASRYRVSNTEAFF.

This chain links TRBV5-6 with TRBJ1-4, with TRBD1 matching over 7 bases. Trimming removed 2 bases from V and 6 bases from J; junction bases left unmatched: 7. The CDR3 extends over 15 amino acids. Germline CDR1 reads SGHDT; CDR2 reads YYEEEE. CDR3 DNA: TGTGCCAGCAGCTTCGGAGACAGGGTAGATGAAAAACTGTTTTTT. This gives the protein CASSFGDRVDEKLFF.

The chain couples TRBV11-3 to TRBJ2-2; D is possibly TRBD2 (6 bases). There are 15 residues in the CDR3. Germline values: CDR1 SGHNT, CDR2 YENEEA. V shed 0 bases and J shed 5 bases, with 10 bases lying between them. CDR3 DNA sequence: TGTGCCAGCAGCTTAGATCTGGGGGGTACCGGGGAGCTGTTTTTT. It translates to CASSLDLGGTGELFF. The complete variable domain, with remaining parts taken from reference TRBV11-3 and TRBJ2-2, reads EAGVVQSPRYKIIEKKQPVAFWCNPISGHNTLYWYLQNLGQGPELLIRYENEEAVDDSQLPKDRFSAERLKGVDSTLKIQPAELGDSAVYLCASSLDLGGTGELFFGEGSRLTVL.

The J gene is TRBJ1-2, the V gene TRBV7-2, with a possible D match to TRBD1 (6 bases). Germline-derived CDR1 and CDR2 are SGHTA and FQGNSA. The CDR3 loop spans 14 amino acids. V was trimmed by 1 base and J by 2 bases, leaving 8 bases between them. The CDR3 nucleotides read TGTGCCAGCAGCTTAGGGGGGCAGAACTATGGCTACACCTTC. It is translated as CASSLGGQNYGYTF.

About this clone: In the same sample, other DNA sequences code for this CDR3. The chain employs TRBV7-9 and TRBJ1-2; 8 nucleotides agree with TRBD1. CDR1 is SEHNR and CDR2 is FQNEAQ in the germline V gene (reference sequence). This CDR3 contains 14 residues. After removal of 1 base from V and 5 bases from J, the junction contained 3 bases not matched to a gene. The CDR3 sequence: CASSLGQGAYGYTF. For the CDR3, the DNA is TGTGCCAGCAGCTTAGGGCAGGGGGCTTATGGCTACACCTTC.

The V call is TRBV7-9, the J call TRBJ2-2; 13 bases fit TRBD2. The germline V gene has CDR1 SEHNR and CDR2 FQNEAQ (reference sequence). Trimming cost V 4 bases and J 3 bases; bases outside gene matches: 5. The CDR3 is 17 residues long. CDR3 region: CASSSTSGGAYTGELFF. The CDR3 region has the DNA TGTGCCAGCAGCTCAACTAGCGGGGGGGCGTACACCGGGGAGCTGTTTTTT. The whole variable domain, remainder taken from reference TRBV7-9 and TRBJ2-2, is DTGVSQNPRHKITKRGQNVTFRCDPISEHNRLYWYRQTLGQGPEFLTYFQNEAQLEKSRLLSDRFSAERPKGSFSTLEIQRTEQGDSAMYLCASSSTSGGAYTGELFFGEGSRLTVL.

The CDR3 coding sequence is TGCGCCAGCAGCTTGGAAGGGGTCGGCGAGCAGTACTTC. Its protein is CASSLEGVGEQYF. The chain couples TRBV5-1 to TRBJ2-7; TRBD1 might be the D (5 bases). With 0 bases removed from V and 6 bases from J, the gap between germline ends came to 10 bases. Germline V gives CDR1 SGHRS, CDR2 YFSETQ. The length of the CDR3 is 13 residues.

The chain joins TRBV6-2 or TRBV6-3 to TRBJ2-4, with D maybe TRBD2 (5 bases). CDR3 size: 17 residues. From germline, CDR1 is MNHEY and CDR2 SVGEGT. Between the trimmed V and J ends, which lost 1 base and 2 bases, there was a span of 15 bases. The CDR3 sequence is CASSYLGGFSTKNIQYF. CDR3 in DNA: TGTGCCAGCAGTTACTTGGGCGGGTTTTCTACCAAAAACATTCAGTACTTC.

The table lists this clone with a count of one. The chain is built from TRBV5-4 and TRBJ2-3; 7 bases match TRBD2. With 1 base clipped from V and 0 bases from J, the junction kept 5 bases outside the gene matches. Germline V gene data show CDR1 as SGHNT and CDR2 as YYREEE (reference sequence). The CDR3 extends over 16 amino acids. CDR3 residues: CASSLPQRGSTDTQYF. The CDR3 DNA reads TGTGCCAGCAGCTTGCCCCAGCGGGGAAGCACAGATACGCAGTATTTT.

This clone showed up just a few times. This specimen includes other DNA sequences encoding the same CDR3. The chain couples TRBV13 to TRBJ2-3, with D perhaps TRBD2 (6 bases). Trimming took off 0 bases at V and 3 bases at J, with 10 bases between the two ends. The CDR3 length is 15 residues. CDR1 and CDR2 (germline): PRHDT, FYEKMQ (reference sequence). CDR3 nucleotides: TGTGCCAGCAGCTTAGGAGGGGCGGGGACAGATACGCAGTATTTT. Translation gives CASSLGGAGTDTQYF. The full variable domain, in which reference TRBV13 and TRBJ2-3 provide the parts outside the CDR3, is AAGVIQSPRHLIKEKRETATLKCYPIPRHDTVYWYQQGPGQDPQFLISFYEKMQSDKGSIPDRFSAQQFSDYHSELNMSSLELGDSALYFCASSLGGAGTDTQYFGPGTRLTVL.

Here the CDR3 reads CASSIPPGNTEAFF. The CDR3 DNA reads as TGTGCCAGTAGTATACCCCCAGGGAACACTGAAGCTTTCTTT. The gene calls are TRBV19 and TRBJ1-1; D uncertain. The ends were cut back, 2 bases at V and 1 base at J, with 8 bases in the middle. The CDR3 has 14 residues. From germline, CDR1 is LNHDA and CDR2 SQIVND (reference sequence).